The TCR beta chain under discussion was sequenced for a study of blood T cell repertoires in COVID-19. About the study: Sites in the United States, Italy and Spain provided acute and convalescent COVID-19 samples. The cDNA or gDNA used as material had been derived from T cells, B-cell-depleted T cells, or PBMCs.

In the authors' workflow: Estimates of nucleated cell counts were drawn from the amplification of reference gene primers. Assay: immunoSEQ multiplex PCR; the TCRdb copy retains only in-frame clones and omits some. The DNA was the basis for D and trimming; V, J and clone size are from that table. The table has about 190,000 clones, roughly 80% seen once. Germline values: CDR1 SGHTA, CDR2 FQGNSA. V shed 5 bases and J shed 4 bases, with 15 bases lying between them. The CDR3 runs 15 residues. The sequenced sample was peripheral blood. This sequence joins TRBV7-2 and TRBJ1-5; D unclear. This clonotype was sampled from a human donor in a cohort sampled during active COVID-19. The CDR3 DNA follows: TGTGCCAGCAGCAGCGGTAGACACCCAAATCAGCCCCAGCATTTT. Encoded protein: CASSSGRHPNQPQHF. Full variable domain (outside the CDR3, taken from reference TRBV7-2 and TRBJ1-5): GAGVSQSPSNKVTEKGKDVELRCDPISGHTALYWYRQSLGQGLEFLIYFQGNSAPDKSGLPSDRFSAERTGGSVSTLTIQRTQQEDSAVYLCASSSGRHPNQPQHFGDGTRLSIL.